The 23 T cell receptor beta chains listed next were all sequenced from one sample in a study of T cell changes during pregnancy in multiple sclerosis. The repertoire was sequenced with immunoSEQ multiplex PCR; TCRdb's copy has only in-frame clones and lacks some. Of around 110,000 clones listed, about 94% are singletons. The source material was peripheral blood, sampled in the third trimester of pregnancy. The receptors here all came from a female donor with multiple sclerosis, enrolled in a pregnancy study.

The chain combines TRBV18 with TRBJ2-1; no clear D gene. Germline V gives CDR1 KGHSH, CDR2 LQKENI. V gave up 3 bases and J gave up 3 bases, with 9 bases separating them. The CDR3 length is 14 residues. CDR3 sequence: CASSPARLYNEQFF. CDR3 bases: TGTGCCAGCTCACCGGCGCGGCTCTACAATGAGCAGTTCTTC.

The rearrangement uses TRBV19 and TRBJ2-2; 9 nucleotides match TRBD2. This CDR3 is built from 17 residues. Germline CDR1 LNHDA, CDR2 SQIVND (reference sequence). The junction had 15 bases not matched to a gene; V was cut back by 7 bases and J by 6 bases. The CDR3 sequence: CASTSSRGASGAGELFF. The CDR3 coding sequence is TGTGCCAGTACCTCATCAAGGGGGGCTAGCGGGGCCGGGGAGCTGTTTTTT.

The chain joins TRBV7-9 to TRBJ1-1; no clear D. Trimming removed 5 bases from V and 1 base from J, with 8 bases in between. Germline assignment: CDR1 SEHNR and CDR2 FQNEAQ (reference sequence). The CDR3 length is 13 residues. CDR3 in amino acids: CASSLRRNTEAFF. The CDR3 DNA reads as TGTGCCAGCAGCCTGAGGCGGAACACTGAAGCTTTCTTT.

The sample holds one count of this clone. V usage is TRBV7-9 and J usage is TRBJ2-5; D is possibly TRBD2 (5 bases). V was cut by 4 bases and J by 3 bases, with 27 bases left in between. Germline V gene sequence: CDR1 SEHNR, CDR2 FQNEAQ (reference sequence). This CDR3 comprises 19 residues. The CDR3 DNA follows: TGTGCCAGCAGCTCCTCCCCGTTCAGCGGCATGGGCAATGAAGAGACCCAGTACTTC. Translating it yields CASSSSPFSGMGNEETQYF. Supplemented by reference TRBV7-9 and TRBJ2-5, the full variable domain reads DTGVSQNPRHKITKRGQNVTFRCDPISEHNRLYWYRQTLGQGPEFLTYFQNEAQLEKSRLLSDRFSAERPKGSFSTLEIQRTEQGDSAMYLCASSSSPFSGMGNEETQYFGPGTRLLVL.

The CDR3 reads CASSQEVAGAFDGLEETQYF. The CDR3 bases are TGTGCCAGCAGCCAAGAGGTAGCGGGGGCTTTCGATGGTTTGGAAGAGACCCAGTACTTC. The chain has TRBV4-2 and TRBJ2-5; TRBD2 agrees at 9 bases. This CDR3 contains 20 residues. V lost 0 bases and J lost 3; bases outside the gene matches: 17. Germline V gene data show CDR1 as LGHNA and CDR2 as YNFKEQ.

The CDR3 DNA sequence: TGTGCCAGCAGCCAAGAGCTCAGGGGGAGCAATGAGCAGTTCTTC. As protein: CASSQELRGSNEQFF. The V gene is TRBV14, the J gene TRBJ2-1, with TRBD1 matching over 7 bases. The germline V gene has CDR1 SGHDN and CDR2 FVKESK. The CDR3 is 15 residues long. Germline trimming cut 0 bases from V and 6 bases from J; bases unmatched to any gene: 5.

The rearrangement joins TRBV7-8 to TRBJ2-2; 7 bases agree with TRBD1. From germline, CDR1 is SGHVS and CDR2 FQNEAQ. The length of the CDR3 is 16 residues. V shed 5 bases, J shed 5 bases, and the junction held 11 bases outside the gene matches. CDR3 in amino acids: CASSARAGTETGELFF. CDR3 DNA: TGTGCCAGCAGCGCACGAGCCGGGACAGAAACCGGGGAGCTGTTTTTT.

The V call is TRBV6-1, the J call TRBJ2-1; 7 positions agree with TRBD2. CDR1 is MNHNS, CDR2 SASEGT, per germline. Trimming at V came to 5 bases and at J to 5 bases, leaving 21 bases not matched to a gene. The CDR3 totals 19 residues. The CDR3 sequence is CASSKGAGRSLIRNNEQFF. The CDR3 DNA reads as TGTGCCAGCAGTAAAGGAGCGGGACGTTCGCTTATCCGAAACAATGAGCAGTTCTTC.

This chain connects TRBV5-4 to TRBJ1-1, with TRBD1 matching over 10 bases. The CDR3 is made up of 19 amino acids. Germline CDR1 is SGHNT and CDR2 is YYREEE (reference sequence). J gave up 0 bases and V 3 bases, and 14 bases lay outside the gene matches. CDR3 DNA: TGTGCCAGCAGCTCCAACCGGGACAGGGGAAGTAGTTTGAACACTGAAGCTTTCTTT. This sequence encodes CASSSNRDRGSSLNTEAFF. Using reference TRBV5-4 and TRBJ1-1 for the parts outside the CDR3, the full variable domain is ETGVTQSPTHLIKTRGQQVTLRCSSQSGHNTVSWYQQALGQGPQFIFQYYREEENGRGNFPPRFSGLQFPNYSSELNVNALELDDSALYLCASSSNRDRGSSLNTEAFFGQGTRLTVV.

This chain's CDR3 is CASSPRNLNEKLFF. As DNA, the CDR3 is TGTGCCAGTAGTCCCAGGAACCTTAATGAAAAACTGTTTTTT. The rearrangement joins TRBV19 to TRBJ1-4; no definite D call. Trimming left V 5 bases short and J 4 bases short, with 11 bases between. This CDR3 is 14 amino acids long. Per the germline V gene, CDR1 is LNHDA and CDR2 is SQIVND (reference sequence).

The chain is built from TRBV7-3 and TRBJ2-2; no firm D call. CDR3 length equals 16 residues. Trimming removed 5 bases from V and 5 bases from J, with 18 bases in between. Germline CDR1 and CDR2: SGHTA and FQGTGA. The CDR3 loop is CASSPSESQITGELFF. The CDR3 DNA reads TGTGCCAGCAGCCCCAGTGAATCCCAAATAACCGGGGAGCTGTTTTTT.

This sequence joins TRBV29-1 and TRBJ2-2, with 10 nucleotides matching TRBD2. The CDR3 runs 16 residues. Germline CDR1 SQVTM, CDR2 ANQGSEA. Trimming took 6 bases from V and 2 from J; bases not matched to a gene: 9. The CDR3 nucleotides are TGCAGCGTAAAAAGGCTAGCGGGAGTAAACACCGGGGAGCTGTTTTTT. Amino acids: CSVKRLAGVNTGELFF.

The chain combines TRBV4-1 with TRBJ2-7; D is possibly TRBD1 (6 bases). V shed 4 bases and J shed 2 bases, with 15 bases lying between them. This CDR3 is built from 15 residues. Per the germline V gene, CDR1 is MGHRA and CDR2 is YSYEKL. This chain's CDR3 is CASSPWTESPYEQYF. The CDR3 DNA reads TGCGCCAGCAGCCCCTGGACAGAAAGTCCCTACGAGCAGTACTTC.

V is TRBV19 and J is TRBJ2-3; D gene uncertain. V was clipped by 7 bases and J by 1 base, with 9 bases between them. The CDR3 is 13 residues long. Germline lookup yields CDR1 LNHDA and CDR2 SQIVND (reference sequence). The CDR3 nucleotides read TGTGCCAGTACTACGACTGGCACAGATACGCAGTATTTT. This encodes CASTTTGTDTQYF.

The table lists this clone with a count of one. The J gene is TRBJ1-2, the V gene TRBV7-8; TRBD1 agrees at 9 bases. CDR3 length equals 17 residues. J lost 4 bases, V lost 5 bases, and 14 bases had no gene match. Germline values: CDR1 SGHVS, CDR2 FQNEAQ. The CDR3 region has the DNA TGTGCCAGCAGCACGAGCCCCTTGGGACAGGGCATCTATGGCTACACCTTC. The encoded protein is CASSTSPLGQGIYGYTF.

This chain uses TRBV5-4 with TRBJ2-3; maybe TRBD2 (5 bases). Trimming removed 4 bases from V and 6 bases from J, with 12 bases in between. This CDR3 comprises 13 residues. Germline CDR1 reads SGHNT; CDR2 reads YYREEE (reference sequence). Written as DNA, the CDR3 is TGTGCCAGCAGCCCAGGATCGGGGGATACGCAGTATTTT. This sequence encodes CASSPGSGDTQYF.

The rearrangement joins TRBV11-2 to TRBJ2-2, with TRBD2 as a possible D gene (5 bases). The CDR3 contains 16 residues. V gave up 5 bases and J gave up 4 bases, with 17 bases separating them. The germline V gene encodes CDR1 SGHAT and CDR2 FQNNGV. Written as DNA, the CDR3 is TGTGCCAGCAGCGCCCTTCTGGGAGTGAGCACCGGGGAGCTGTTTTTT. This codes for CASSALLGVSTGELFF.

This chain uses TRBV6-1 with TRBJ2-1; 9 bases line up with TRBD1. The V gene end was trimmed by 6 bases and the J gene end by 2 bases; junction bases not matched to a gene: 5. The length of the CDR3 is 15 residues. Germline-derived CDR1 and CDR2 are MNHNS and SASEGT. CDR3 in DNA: TGTGCCAGCAGGGACCGGACAGGGGCCTACAATGAGCAGTTCTTC. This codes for CASRDRTGAYNEQFF.

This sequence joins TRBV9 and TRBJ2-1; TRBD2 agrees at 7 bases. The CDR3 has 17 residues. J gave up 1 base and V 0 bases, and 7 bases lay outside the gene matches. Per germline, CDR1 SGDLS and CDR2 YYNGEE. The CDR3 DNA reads TGTGCCAGCAGCGTAGTGGTTAGCGGGTTTTCCTACAATGAGCAGTTCTTC. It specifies CASSVVVSGFSYNEQFF.

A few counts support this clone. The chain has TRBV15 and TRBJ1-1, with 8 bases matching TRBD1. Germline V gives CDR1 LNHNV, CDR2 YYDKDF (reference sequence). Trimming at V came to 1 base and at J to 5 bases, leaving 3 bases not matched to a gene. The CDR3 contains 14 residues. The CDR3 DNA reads TGTGCCACCAGCAGAGGGACAGGGCTAACTGAAGCTTTCTTT. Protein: CATSRGTGLTEAFF.

The CDR3 DNA sequence: TGCGCCAGCAGCTTGGGTAGCGGGATTAGTAGCACAGATACGCAGTATTTT. Translating gives CASSLGSGISSTDTQYF. This rearrangement joins TRBV5-1 to TRBJ2-3; 8 nucleotides match TRBD2. Germline-derived CDR1 and CDR2 are SGHRS and YFSETQ. This CDR3 contains 17 residues. After removal of 0 bases from V and 0 bases from J, the junction contained 6 bases not matched to a gene.

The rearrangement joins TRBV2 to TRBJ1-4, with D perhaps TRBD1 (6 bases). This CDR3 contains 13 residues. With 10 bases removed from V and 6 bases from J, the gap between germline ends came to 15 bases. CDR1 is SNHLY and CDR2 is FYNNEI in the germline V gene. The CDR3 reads CAILYREDEKLFF. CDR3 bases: TGTGCCATCTTGTACAGGGAAGATGAAAAACTGTTTTTT.

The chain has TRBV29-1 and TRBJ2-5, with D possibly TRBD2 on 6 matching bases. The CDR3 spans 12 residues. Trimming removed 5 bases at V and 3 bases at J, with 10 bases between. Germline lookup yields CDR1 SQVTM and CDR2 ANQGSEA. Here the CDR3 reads CSVTGGEETQYF. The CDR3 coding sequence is TGCAGCGTTACGGGCGGGGAAGAGACCCAGTACTTC.